This T cell receptor (beta chain) was documented in a study of blood T cells in healthy people across ages (dated by TCRdb to 2013 to 2016). About the investigation overall: In model experiments, roughly one uniquely barcoded TCR beta cDNA molecule per two T cells was captured by template switching. The donors were split into four age groups: young (average around 15 years), middle-aged (more than 35), aged (approximately 60) and long-lived (about 74). To avoid experimental bias, donors of different ages were randomly spread across the sequencing lanes. The study measured age-related changes in TCR beta repertoire diversity using deep sequencing normalized with unique cDNA molecular identifiers. The study analyzed two additional independent replicas of 1 million unique cDNA reads from the same blood draw for two donors, one aged 18 to 29 and one aged 80 or older. Overall results and qualifications from the work: As age increased, observed TCR beta diversity per million T cells dropped in a roughly linear way, and a significant reduction was already evident by age 40. A strong correlation was found between observed TCR beta diversity and the percentage of naive T cells measured by flow cytometry. The CMV infection status of donors was not known, potentially confounding age-related changes in expanded clonotypes. Bulk unsorted PBMC profiling prevented conclusive comparison of naive and antigen-experienced compartments. Compared with the aged group, the long-lived group had more naive CD4+ T cells, fewer expanded clones and increased TCR diversity, a pattern suggesting age selection. Total diversity estimates from one million sequenced T cells were considered lower bounds and underestimates.

This clonotype was picked up a small number of times. Its antigen is currently not known. No per-base quality is available; no much larger clone lies one base away. The germline V gene (reference sequence) sets CDR1 to DFQATT and CDR2 to SNEGSKA. V is pared back by 4 bases and J by 4 bases, with 16 bases lying between the germline termini. From the cysteine through the phenylalanine, the CDR3 covers 14 amino acids. Only the CDR3 DNA is retained, 42 bases long and in frame from the first base. The library was built by means of 5' RACE. The sequencer was an Illumina HiSeq 2500. A second roughly 7 to 11 cycle PCR used a sample-barcoded 5' primer and a J-beta primer mix. A template-switch 5' adaptor carrying 12 random nucleotides introduced a unique molecular identifier onto each TCR beta cDNA molecule. Each sample yielded at least 3 million CDR3-containing paired-end reads. The Mint cDNA synthesis kit, primed by a TRBC-specific oligonucleotide, was used to synthesize first-strand cDNA from all RNA. Following uracil-DNA glycosylase treatment, a first 18-cycle PCR with universal primers M1SS and BC2_uni_R was performed on all cDNA. Processing in the source paper ran as follows. Each sample was normalized by randomly selecting 1 million high-quality reads, each carrying a distinct molecular identifier. Instead of being binned into consensus sequences, reads that shared molecular identifiers were thrown out. MiTCR, with a Q25 quality threshold and the strictest error-elimination algorithm, was used for CDR3 identification, clonotype clustering and error correction. A nonparametric unseen species model with Euler transformation was used to estimate lower-bound total TCR beta diversity. TCRdb cleaned the public reads at Q25 with fastp, built clones with MiXCR and kept in-frame beta chains. Rows merge per CDR3 protein into single entries with the most common DNA and genes. The authors' filters were not applied to this entry. The sample table records 600,000 to 850,000 distinct CDR3 sequences; roughly 47% of these occur just once. Together, the top ten hold 20% to 25% of the sample.

Systemically healthy Caucasian individuals from Russia, around 39 in total and aged about 6 to 95 years, were included as donors. Each donor gave approximately 9.3 milliliters of peripheral blood, collected into EDTA-treated Vacutainer tubes. Ficoll-Paque density-gradient centrifugation was used to isolate PBMCs, with at least 6.5 million obtained per sample. Total RNA was extracted from PBMCs with Trizol reagent, with at least 5.5 micrograms obtained per sample. For every donor, flow cytometry on a PBMC aliquot measured the percentage of naive CD45RAhigh/CD27high T cells. The receptor's source is a woman aged 55-69 years in good health. Sequenced: blood. This receptor chain uses TRBV20-1 and TRBJ1-1; possibly the D gene is TRBD1, per 5 matching bases. The nucleotide sequence is given as TGCAGTGCTATTCCAGGGTATCGGGGCACTGAAGCTTTCTTT. Its product reads: CSAIPGYRGTEAFF.